These 13 T cell receptor beta chains were sequenced from one sample in a study of cytomegalovirus exposure and HLA in healthy donors. The PCR had 60 Vbeta and 13 Jbeta primers. Here immunoSEQ multiplex PCR was the method, and the copy in TCRdb shows in-frame clones only, minus some. The data show roughly 150,000 clones, with 73% seen just once and 5.4% held by the top ten. Sequenced: PBMCs. These receptor sequences come from a young woman in good health and CMV-seropositive.

The chain is built from TRBV5-6 and TRBJ2-7; 7 bases match TRBD1. The V and J ends lost 4 bases and 3 bases, in that order; junction bases with no gene match: 7. Germline CDR1 SGHDT, CDR2 YYEEEE. CDR3 length: 14 residues. Written as DNA, the CDR3 is TGTGCCAGCAGCATTGGGACAGTGAGCTACGAGCAGTACTTC. It translates to CASSIGTVSYEQYF.

This clone has only a few counts. The V call is TRBV29-1, the J call TRBJ1-2; D possibly corresponds to TRBD1 (6 bases). This CDR3 spans 15 amino acids. The ends were cut back, 3 bases at V and 2 bases at J, with 16 bases in the middle. CDR1 and CDR2 from the germline V gene are SQVTM and ANQGSEA. The chain's CDR3 is CSVDEAGEPNYGYTF. DNA for the CDR3: TGCAGCGTTGATGAGGCAGGGGAACCGAACTATGGCTACACCTTC.

This clone was detected only once. V and J are TRBV4-2 and TRBJ2-5; possible D gene TRBD1, 5 bases. Germline lookup yields CDR1 LGHNA and CDR2 YNFKEQ. This CDR3 is 12 amino acids long. V dropped 3 bases and J dropped 7 bases, with 9 bases sitting between them. The CDR3 DNA sequence: TGTGCCAGCAGCCAGACAGCAGGGACCCAGTACTTC. It translates to CASSQTAGTQYF.

This clone was seen only a few times. The J gene is TRBJ1-6, the V gene TRBV5-6; no clear D gene. The CDR3 length is 15 residues. From germline, CDR1 is SGHDT and CDR2 YYEEEE. V was pared by 1 base and J by 2 bases, with 7 bases between. The CDR3 DNA sequence: TGTGCCAGCAGCTTGACCGGGGCCTATAATTCACCCCTCCACTTT. Amino acids: CASSLTGAYNSPLHF.

The chain uses TRBV27 and TRBJ1-4; D uncertain. Per germline, CDR1 MNHEY and CDR2 SMNVEV (reference sequence). CDR3 length: 15 residues. Trimming shortened V by 4 bases and J by 0 bases, and 9 bases separated the two germline ends. The DNA for the CDR3 is TGTGCCAGCAGTTACGCCGTAGCAACTAATGAAAAACTGTTTTTT. As protein: CASSYAVATNEKLFF.

The V and J genes are TRBV18 and TRBJ2-1, with a weak D call TRBD1 (5 bases). This CDR3 has 20 amino acids. Germline V lookup: CDR1 KGHSH, CDR2 LQKENI. V shed 3 bases and J shed 0 bases, with 24 bases lying between them. This CDR3 reads CASSPLKQPGLESSYNEQFF. The CDR3 coding sequence is TGTGCCAGCTCACCTCTAAAACAACCAGGGTTGGAAAGCTCCTACAATGAGCAGTTCTTC.

The chain couples TRBV12-5 to TRBJ2-7, with D possibly TRBD2 on 6 matching bases. The germline V gene encodes CDR1 LGHNT and CDR2 FRNRAP. This CDR3 spans 15 amino acids. V shed 0 bases and J shed 1 base, with 10 bases lying between them. The CDR3 loop reads CASGLVLGGSYEQYF. The CDR3 DNA reads TGTGCTAGTGGTTTGGTACTGGGGGGATCCTACGAGCAGTACTTC.

V gene TRBV5-1 combines with J gene TRBJ2-3; TRBD2 matches at 14 bases. The ends lost 2 bases at V and 4 bases at J; junction bases unmatched: 6. The CDR3 covers 17 residues. Germline loops: CDR1 SGHRS, CDR2 YFSETQ. The CDR3 bases are TGCGCCAGCAGCTTACTGACTAGCGGGGGGGCATCAGATACGCAGTATTTT. Its translation is CASSLLTSGGASDTQYF.

This sequence joins TRBV30 and TRBJ1-2; D is undetermined. Germline CDR1 GTSNPN, CDR2 SVGIG (reference sequence). The CDR3 spans 17 residues. Trimming removed 1 base at V and 0 bases at J, with 18 bases between. The CDR3 is CAWSASLGLFANYGYTF. CDR3 in DNA: TGTGCCTGGAGTGCCAGTCTCGGACTCTTCGCTAACTATGGCTACACCTTC.

This sequence joins TRBV27 and TRBJ1-6, with D perhaps TRBD1 (6 bases). The CDR3 has 18 amino acids. Trimming cost V 5 bases and J 0 bases, with 17 bases left between them. Per the germline V gene, CDR1 is MNHEY and CDR2 is SMNVEV (reference sequence). The CDR3 here is CASSVYRVRSSYNSPLHF. CDR3 DNA: TGTGCCAGCAGTGTTTACAGGGTTCGGAGCTCCTATAATTCACCCCTCCACTTT.

In its sample, this clone was seen once. The J gene is TRBJ2-6, the V gene TRBV18; 11 bases are shared with TRBD1. J gave up 2 bases and V 3 bases, and 3 bases lay outside the gene matches. Germline CDR1 is KGHSH and CDR2 is LQKENI. The CDR3 loop spans 17 amino acids. The CDR3 loop reads CASSPGTGGTGANVLTF. CDR3 DNA: TGTGCCAGCTCACCCGGGACAGGGGGAACTGGGGCCAACGTCCTGACTTTC. Full variable domain (rest looked up from reference TRBV18 and TRBJ2-6): NAGVMQNPRHLVRRRGQEARLRCSPMKGHSHVYWYRQLPEEGLKFMVYLQKENIIDESGMPKERFSAEFPKEGPSILRIQQVVRGDSAAYFCASSPGTGGTGANVLTFGAGSRLTVL.

The V and J genes are TRBV6-1 and TRBJ1-3; D is undetermined. Germline V gene lookup returns CDR1 MNHNS and CDR2 SASEGT. With 2 bases removed from V and 6 bases from J, the gap between germline ends came to 5 bases. The CDR3 totals 12 residues. CDR3 residues: CASSEIQNTIYF. The CDR3 DNA sequence: TGTGCCAGCAGTGAAATCCAAAACACCATATATTTT.

The rearrangement joins TRBV7-6 to TRBJ2-1, with D tentatively TRBD1 (5 bases). Germline CDR1 and CDR2: SGHVS and FNYEAQ. The CDR3 consists of 13 residues. Trimming took 1 base from V and 5 from J, leaving 6 bases between them. DNA for the CDR3: TGTGCCAGCAGCTTAGTACAGGACAATGAGCAGTTCTTC. This encodes CASSLVQDNEQFF.